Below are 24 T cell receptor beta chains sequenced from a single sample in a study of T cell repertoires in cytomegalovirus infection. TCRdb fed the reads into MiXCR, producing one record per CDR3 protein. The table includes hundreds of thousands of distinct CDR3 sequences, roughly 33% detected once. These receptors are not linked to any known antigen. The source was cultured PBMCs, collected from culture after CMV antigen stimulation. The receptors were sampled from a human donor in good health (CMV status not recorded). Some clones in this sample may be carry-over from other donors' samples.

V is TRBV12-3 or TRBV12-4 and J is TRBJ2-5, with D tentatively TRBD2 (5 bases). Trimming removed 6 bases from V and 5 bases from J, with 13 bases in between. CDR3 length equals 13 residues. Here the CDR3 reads CASSDGVGETQYF. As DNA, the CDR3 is TGTGCCAGCAGCGACGGGGTGGGGGAGACCCAGTACTTC.

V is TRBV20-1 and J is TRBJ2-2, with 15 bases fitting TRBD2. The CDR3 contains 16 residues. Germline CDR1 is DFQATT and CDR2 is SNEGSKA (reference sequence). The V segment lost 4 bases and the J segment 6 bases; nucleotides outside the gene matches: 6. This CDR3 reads CSAKGLAGGLAGELFF. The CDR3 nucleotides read TGCAGTGCTAAAGGACTAGCGGGAGGGCTGGCCGGGGAGCTGTTTTTT.

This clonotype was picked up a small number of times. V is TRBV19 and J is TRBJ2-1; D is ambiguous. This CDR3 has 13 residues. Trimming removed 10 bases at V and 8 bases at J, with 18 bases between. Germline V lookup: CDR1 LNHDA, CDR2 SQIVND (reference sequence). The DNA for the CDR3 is TGTGCCACCTCCGGACGAGGAACGGATGAGCAGTTCTTC. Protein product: CATSGRGTDEQFF.

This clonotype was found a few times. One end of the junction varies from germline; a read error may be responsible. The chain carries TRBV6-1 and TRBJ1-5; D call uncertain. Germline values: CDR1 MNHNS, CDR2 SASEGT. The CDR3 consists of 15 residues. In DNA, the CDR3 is TGTGCCAGCAGTCAACAGATTTGGGGAAATCAGCCACAGCATTTT. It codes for CASSQQIWGNQPQHF.

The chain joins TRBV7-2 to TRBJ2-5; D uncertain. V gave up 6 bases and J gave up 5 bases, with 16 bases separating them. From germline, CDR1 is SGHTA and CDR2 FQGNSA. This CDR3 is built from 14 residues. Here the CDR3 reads CASRKVREAETQYF. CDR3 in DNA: TGTGCCAGCAGAAAGGTTCGTGAAGCGGAGACCCAGTACTTC.

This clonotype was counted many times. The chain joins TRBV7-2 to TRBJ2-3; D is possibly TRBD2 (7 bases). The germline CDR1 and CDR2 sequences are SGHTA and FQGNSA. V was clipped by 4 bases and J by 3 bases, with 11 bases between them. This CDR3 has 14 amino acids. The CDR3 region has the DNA TGTGCCAGCAGCTGGGGGGGGCTGACAGATACGCAGTATTTT. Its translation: CASSWGGLTDTQYF.

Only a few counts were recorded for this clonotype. The CDR3 is CASSRGTLRYGNEQFF. The CDR3 region has the DNA TGCGCCAGCAGCCGCGGCACTCTCCGATATGGCAATGAGCAGTTCTTC. The V gene is TRBV4-3, the J gene TRBJ2-1; D is uncertain. Germline CDR1 is LGHNA and CDR2 is YSLEER. The V end was cut by 4 bases, the J end by 6 bases, with 19 bases between. The CDR3 totals 16 residues.

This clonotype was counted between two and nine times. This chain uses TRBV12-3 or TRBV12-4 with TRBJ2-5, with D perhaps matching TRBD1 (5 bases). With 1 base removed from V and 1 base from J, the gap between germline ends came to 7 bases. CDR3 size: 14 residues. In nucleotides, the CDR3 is TGTGCCAGCAGTTTAGGGACACCCCAAGAGACCCAGTACTTC. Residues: CASSLGTPQETQYF.

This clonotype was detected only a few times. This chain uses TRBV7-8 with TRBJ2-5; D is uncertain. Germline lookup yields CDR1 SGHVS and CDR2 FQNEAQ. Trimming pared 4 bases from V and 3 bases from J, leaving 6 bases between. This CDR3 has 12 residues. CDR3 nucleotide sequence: TGTGCCAGCAGCTATACCAAAGAGACCCAGTACTTC. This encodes CASSYTKETQYF.

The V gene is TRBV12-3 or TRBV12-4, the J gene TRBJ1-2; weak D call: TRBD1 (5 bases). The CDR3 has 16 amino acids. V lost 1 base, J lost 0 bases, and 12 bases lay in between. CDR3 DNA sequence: TGTGCCAGCAGTTTAGGATCAGGGACCCCTAACTATGGCTACACCTTC. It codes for CASSLGSGTPNYGYTF.

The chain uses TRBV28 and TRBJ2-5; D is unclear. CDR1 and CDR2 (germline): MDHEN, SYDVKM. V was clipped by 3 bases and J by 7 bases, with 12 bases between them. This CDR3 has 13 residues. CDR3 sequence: CASSLSSSRTQYF. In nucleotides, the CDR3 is TGTGCCAGCAGTTTGAGTAGCAGTCGGACCCAGTACTTC.

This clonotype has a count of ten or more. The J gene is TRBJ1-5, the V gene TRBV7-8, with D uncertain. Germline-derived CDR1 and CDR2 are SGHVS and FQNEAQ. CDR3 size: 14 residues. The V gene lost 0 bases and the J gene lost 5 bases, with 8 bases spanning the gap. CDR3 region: CASSLALVDQPQHF. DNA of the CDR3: TGTGCCAGCAGCTTAGCGTTGGTCGATCAGCCCCAGCATTTT.

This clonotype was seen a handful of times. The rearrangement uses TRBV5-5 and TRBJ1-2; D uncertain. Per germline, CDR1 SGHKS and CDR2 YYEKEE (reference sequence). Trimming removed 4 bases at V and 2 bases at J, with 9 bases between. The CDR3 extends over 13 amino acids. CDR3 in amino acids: CASSPVVNYGYTF. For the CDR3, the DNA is TGTGCCAGCAGCCCGGTGGTGAACTATGGCTACACCTTC. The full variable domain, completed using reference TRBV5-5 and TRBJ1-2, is DAGVTQSPTHLIKTRGQQVTLRCSPISGHKSVSWYQQVLGQGPQFIFQYYEKEERGRGNFPDRFSARQFPNYSSELNVNALLLGDSALYLCASSPVVNYGYTFGSGTRLTVV.

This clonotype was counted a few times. The CDR3 coding sequence is TGCAGTGCGCCTAAGGGGACAGGGTATGGCACTGAAGCTTTCTTT. Translated: CSAPKGTGYGTEAFF. The chain combines TRBV20-1 with TRBJ1-1; 9 bases are a match to TRBD1. The CDR3 is 15 residues long. CDR1 is DFQATT and CDR2 is SNEGSKA in the germline V gene (reference sequence). The trim removed 6 bases at V and 4 bases at J, leaving 12 bases unmatched.

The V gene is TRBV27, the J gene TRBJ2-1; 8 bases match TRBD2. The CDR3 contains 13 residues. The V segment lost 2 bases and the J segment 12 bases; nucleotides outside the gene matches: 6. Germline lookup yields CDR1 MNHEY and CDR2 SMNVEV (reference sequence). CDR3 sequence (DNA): TGTGCCAGCAGTTTAAGCCCGACTAGCGCGCAGTTCTTC. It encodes CASSLSPTSAQFF.

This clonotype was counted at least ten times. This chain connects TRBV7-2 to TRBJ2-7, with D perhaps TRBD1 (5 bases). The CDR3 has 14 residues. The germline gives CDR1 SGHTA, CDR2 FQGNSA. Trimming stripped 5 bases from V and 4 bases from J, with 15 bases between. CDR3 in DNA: TGTGCCAGCAGCCTAGGACACGTCGAGTACGAGCAGTACTTC. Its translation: CASSLGHVEYEQYF.

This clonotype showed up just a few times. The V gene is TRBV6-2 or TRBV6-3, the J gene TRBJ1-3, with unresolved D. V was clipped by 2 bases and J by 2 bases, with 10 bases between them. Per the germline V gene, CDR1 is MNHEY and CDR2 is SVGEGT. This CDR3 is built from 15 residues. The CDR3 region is CASSYGRKAGNTIYF. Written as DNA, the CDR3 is TGTGCCAGCAGTTACGGGAGGAAGGCTGGAAACACCATATATTTT.

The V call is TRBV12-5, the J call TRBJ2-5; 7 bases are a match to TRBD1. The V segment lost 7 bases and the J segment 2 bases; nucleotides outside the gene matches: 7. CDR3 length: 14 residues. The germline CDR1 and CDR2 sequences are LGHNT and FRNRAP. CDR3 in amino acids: CASAVGTAQETQYF. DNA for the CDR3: TGTGCTAGTGCTGTTGGGACAGCACAAGAGACCCAGTACTTC.

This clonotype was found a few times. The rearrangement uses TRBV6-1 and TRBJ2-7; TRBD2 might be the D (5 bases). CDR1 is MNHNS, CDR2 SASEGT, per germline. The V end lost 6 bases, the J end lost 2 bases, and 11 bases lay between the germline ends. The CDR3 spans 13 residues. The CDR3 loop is CASRKRVPYEQYF. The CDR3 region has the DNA TGTGCCAGCAGGAAGAGGGTCCCCTACGAGCAGTACTTC.

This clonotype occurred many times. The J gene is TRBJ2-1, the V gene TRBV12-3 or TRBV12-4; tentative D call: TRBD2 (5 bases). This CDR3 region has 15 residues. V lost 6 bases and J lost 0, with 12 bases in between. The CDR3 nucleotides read TGTGCCAGCAGCCCAGGAGGCTCCTCCTACAATGAGCAGTTCTTC. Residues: CASSPGGSSYNEQFF.

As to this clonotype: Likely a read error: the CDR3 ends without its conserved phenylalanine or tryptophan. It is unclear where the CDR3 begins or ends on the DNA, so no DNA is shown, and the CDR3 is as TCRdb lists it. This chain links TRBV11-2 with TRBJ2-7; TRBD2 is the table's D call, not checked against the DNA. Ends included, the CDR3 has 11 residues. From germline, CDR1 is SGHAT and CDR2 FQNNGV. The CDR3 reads CAIHTPPGLAG.

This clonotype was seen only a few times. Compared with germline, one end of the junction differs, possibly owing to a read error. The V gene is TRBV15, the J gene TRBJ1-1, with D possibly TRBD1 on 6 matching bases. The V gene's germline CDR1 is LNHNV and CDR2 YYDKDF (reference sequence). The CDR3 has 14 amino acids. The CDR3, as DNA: TGTGCCACCAGCCCGGGGGGCACCTGGCTCCTTCACCTCTTT. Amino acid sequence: CATSPGGTWLLHLF. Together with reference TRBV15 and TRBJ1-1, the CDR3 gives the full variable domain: DAMVIQNPRYQVTQFGKPVTLSCSQTLNHNVMYWYQQKSSQAPKLLFHYYDKDFNNEADTPDNFQSRRPNTSFCFLDIRSPGLGDTAMYLCATSPGGTWLLHLFGQGTRLTVV.

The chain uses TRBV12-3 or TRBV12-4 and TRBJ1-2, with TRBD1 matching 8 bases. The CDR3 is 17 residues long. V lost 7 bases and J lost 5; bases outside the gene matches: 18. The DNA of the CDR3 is TGTGCCAGCACCATCAGGAGGACAGGGTCGAGCGGGTATGGCTACACCTTC. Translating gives CASTIRRTGSSGYGYTF.

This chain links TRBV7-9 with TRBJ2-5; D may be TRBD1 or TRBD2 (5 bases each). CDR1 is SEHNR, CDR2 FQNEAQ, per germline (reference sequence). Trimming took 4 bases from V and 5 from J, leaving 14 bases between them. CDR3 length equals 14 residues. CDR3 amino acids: CASSSRVAGETQYF. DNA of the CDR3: TGTGCCAGCAGCTCGCGGGTTGCAGGGGAGACCCAGTACTTC.